Listed below are T cell receptor beta chains from one sample, sequenced in a study of technical replicates of blood from several donors. Assay: immunoSEQ multiplex PCR; the TCRdb copy retains only in-frame clones and omits some. The sample yields over 55,000 clones, 87% seen once. Material: PBMCs. These TCRs come from a human donor in good health. Some clones in this sample may be carry-over from other donors' samples. CDR3s leave out the opening cysteine and the closing phenylalanine or tryptophan. D genes are given only for firm matches. Clone size, where shown, is once, few, many, or a class for clones that have expanded.

- | TRBJ1-3 | TRBV29-1 | - | SVARGPSGNTIY
- | TRBJ1-1 | TRBV6-5 | - | ASRRHVNTEAF
- | TRBJ1-1 | TRBV5-4 | TRBD1 | ASSLTAGGTNTEAF
- | TRBJ1-2 | TRBV29-1 | - | SGLLNYGYT
once | TRBJ2-3 | TRBV30 | - | AIGSSSSRTDTQY
- | TRBJ1-1 | TRBV7-9 | - | ASSLIFRTEAF
once | TRBJ2-2 | TRBV6-5 | TRBD1 | ASTGQDTGELF
- | TRBJ2-1 | TRBV7-3 | TRBD2 | ASSPLADVREQF
- | TRBJ2-7 | TRBV12-5 | - | ASGALSYEQY
few | TRBJ2-5 | TRBV29-1 | - | SVGRSETQY
- | TRBJ1-2 | TRBV9 | - | ASSVGAGFYGYT
- | TRBJ2-5 | TRBV5-3 | TRBD2 | ARSQGIYSGGRGETQY
- | TRBJ1-2 | TRBV4-2 | - | ASSQAGRSTNYGYT
- | TRBJ2-7 | TRBV25-1 | - | ASSRQGSSGYEQY
- | TRBJ1-4 | TRBV7-2 | - | ASSFGGAMGEKLF
- | TRBJ1-5 | TRBV2 | - | ASSGPWGAQPQH
- | TRBJ1-2 | TRBV7-9 | TRBD1 | ASSTTGTGKNYGYT
- | TRBJ2-7 | TRBV6-5 | TRBD1 | ASMGQSSYEQY
- | TRBJ2-1 | TRBV4-3 | TRBD2 | ASSQDREAQNEQF
- | TRBJ1-5 | TRBV4-3 | - | ASSQEEGQPQH
- | TRBJ1-2 | TRBV5-4 | TRBD1 | ASSLDRGSNGYT
- | TRBJ2-1 | TRBV4-3 | - | ASSQVRVDEQF
- | TRBJ1-3 | TRBV30 | TRBD1 | AWSGDRGHGNTIY
- | TRBJ1-2 | TRBV4-3 | - | ASSQDLGGLSYT
- | TRBJ1-5 | TRBV27 | - | ASSFHGQPQH
- | TRBJ1-6 | TRBV5-1 | TRBD1 | ASSQGQTSPLH
once | TRBJ1-2 | TRBV5-6 | TRBD1 | ASSFFLGQVNGYT
- | TRBJ2-3 | TRBV5-1 | - | ASSSPVTTDTQY
- | TRBJ1-5 | TRBV21-1 | - | ASSKVKRSNQPQH
- | TRBJ2-7 | TRBV18 | - | ASSPRGVYEQY
- | TRBJ1-1 | TRBV11-3 | - | ASSLNAGVTEAF
once | TRBJ2-2 | TRBV18 | - | ASSLDRTNTGELF
- | TRBJ2-6 | TRBV7-7 | - | ASSPDTYSGANVLT
- | TRBJ2-1 | TRBV5-4 | TRBD2 | ASSRTRKVLDEQF
- | TRBJ2-5 | TRBV5-4 | - | ASSLALVPETQY
- | TRBJ2-2 | TRBV7-3 | - | ASSSGLSNTGELF